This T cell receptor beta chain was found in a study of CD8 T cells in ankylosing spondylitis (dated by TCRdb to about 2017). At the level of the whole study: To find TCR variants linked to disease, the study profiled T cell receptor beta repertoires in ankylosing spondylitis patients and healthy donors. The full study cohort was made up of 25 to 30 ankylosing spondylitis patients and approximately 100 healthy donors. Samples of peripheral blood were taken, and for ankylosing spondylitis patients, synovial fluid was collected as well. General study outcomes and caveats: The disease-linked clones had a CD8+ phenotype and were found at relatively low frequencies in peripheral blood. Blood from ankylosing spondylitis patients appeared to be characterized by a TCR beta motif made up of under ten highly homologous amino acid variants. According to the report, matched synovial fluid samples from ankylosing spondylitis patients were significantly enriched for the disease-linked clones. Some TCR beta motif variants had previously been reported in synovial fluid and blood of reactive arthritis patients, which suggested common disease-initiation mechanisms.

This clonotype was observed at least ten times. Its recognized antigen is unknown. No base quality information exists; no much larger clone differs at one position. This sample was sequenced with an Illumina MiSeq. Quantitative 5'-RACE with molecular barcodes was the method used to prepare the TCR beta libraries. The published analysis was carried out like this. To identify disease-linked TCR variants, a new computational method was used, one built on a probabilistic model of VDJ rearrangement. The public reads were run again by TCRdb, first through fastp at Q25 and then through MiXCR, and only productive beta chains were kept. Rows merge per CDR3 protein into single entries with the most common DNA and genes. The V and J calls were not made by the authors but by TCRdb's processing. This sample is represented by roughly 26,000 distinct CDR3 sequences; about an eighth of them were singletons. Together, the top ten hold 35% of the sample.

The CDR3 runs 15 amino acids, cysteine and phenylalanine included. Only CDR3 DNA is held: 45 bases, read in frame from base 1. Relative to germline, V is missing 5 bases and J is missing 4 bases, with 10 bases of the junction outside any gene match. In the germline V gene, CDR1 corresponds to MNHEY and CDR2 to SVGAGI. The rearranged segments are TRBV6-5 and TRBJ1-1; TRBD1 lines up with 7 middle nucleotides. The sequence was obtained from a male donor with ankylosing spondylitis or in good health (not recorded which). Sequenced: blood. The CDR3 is CASSPDRERRTEAFF. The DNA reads TGTGCCAGCAGTCCCGACAGGGAACGCCGCACTGAAGCTTTCTTT.